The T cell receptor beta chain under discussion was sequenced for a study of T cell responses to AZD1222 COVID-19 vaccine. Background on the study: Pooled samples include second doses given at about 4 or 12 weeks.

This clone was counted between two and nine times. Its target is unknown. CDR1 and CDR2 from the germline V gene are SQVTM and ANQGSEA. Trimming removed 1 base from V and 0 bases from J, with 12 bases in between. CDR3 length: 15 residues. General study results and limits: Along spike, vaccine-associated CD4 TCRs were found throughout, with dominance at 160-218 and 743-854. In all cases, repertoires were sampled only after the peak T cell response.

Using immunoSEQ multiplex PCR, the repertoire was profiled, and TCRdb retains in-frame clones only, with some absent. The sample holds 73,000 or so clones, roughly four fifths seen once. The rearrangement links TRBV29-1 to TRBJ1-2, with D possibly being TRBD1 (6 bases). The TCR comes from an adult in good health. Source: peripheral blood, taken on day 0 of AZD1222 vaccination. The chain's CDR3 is CSVEGRQGTNYGYTF. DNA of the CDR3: TGCAGCGTTGAAGGTCGCCAGGGGACTAACTATGGCTACACCTTC.